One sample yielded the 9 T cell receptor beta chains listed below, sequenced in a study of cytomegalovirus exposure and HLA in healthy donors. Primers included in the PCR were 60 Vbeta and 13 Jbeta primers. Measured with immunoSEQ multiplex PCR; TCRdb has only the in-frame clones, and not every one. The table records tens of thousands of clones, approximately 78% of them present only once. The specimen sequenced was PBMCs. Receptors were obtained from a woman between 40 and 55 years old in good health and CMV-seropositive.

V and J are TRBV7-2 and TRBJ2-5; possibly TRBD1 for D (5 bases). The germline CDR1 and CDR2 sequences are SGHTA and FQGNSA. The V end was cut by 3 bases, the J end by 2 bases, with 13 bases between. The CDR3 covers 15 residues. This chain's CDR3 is CASSFDRAAQETQYF. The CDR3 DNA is TGTGCCAGCAGCTTCGACAGAGCCGCACAAGAGACCCAGTACTTC.

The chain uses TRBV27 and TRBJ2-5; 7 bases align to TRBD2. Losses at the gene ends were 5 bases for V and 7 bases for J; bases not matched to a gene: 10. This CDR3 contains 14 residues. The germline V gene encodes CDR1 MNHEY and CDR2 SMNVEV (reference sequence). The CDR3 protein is CASSNRLAGVTQYF. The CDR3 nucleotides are TGTGCCAGCAGTAACCGACTAGCTGGGGTGACCCAGTACTTC.

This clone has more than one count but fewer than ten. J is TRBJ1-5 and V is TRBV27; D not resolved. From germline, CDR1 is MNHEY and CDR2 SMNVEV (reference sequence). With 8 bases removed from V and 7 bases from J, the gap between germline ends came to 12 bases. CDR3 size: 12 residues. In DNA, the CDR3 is TGTGCCAGCGCCCTAAACGGGCAGCCCCAGCATTTT. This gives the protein CASALNGQPQHF.

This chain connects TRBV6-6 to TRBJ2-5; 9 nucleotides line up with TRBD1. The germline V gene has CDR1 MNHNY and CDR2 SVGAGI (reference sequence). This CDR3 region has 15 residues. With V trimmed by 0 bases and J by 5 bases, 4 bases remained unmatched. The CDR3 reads CASSYSGTGTETQYF. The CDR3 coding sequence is TGTGCCAGCAGTTACTCTGGGACAGGGACGGAGACCCAGTACTTC.

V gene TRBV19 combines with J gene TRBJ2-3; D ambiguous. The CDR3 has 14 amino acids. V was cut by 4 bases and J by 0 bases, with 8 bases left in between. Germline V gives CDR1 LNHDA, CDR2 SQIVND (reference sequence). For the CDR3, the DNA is TGTGCCAGTAGTAATGGAGATAGCACAGATACGCAGTATTTT. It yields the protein CASSNGDSTDTQYF.

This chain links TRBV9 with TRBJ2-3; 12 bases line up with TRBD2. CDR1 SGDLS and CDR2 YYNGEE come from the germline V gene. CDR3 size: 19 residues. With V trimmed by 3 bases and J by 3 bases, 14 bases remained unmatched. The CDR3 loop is CASSGEFRTSGKGTDTQYF. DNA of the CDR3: TGTGCCAGCAGCGGAGAATTTCGGACTAGCGGGAAAGGGACAGATACGCAGTATTTT.

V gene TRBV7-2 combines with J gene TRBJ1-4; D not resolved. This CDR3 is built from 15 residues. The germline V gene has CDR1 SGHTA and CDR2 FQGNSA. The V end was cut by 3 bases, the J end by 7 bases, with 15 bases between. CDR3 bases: TGTGCCAGCAGCTTTAAGGGAGACGGTGGTGAAAAACTGTTTTTT. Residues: CASSFKGDGGEKLFF.

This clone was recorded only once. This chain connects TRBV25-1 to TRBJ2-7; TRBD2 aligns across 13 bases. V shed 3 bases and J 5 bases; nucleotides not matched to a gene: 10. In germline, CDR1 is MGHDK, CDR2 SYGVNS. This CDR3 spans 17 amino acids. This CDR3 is CASSDITGLAGINEQYF. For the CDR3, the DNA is TGTGCCAGCAGTGATATTACGGGACTAGCGGGAATCAACGAGCAGTACTTC.

The CDR3 reads CASSPLNGEADTQYF. For the CDR3, the DNA is TGTGCCAGCAGCCCGCTTAACGGAGAGGCAGATACGCAGTATTTT. The chain uses TRBV7-9 and TRBJ2-3; D is ambiguous. The germline V gene encodes CDR1 SEHNR and CDR2 FQNEAQ (reference sequence). CDR3 length equals 15 residues. The V and J ends lost 5 bases and 4 bases respectively, with 16 bases between them.